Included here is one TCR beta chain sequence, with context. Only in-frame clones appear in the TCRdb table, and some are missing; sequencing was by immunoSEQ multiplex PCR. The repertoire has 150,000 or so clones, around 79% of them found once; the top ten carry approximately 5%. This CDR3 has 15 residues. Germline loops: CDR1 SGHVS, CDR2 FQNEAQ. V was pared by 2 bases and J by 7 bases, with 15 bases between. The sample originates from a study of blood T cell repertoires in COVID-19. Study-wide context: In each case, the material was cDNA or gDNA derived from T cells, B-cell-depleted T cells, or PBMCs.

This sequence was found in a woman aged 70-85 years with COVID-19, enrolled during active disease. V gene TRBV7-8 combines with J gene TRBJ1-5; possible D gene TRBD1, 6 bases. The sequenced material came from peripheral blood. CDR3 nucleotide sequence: TGTGCCAGCAGCTTACGATTTGGGGGCGAACAGCCCCAGCATTTT. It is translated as CASSLRFGGEQPQHF.